Here is one TCR beta chain with its context. This sample was included in a study of T cell changes during pregnancy in multiple sclerosis. The CDR3 extends over 16 amino acids. The trim removed 6 bases at V and 9 bases at J, leaving 12 bases unmatched. CDR1 is SNHLY and CDR2 is FYNNEI in the germline V gene. Method: immunoSEQ multiplex PCR; TCRdb's copy keeps in-frame clones and lacks some. The sample consists of tens of thousands of clones, about 94% of them appearing once. V and J are TRBV2 and TRBJ1-6, with 9 bases identical to TRBD1. Sample: CD4+ T cells from peripheral blood mononuclear cells, taken in the first trimester of pregnancy. This clonotype originated in a female donor with multiple sclerosis, enrolled in a pregnancy study. The DNA of the CDR3 is TGTGCCAGCAGGCAAGACAGGGGGGAGAAAGGTTCACCCCTCCACTTT. It yields the protein CASRQDRGEKGSPLHF.